This T cell receptor beta chain was recorded in a study of liver allograft versus peripheral blood T cells. Study-wide background: A comparison was made between T cell receptor repertoires in transplanted livers and those in recipients' peripheral blood.

TCRdb ran MiXCR on the reads and lists one entry per CDR3 protein. The top ten clones hold approximately 1.5% of a sample with about 9,200 distinct CDR3 sequences, about 19% of them seen once. CDR3 length: 15 residues. From germline, CDR1 is SEHNR and CDR2 FQNEAQ (reference sequence). V lost 1 base and J lost 4, with 13 bases in between. The TCR originated in a human patient who had a liver transplant. The T cells may come from the graft donor. The chain recombines TRBV7-9 with TRBJ1-2; D unresolved. The CDR3, as DNA: TGTGCCAGCAGCTTAGTCGGCAGCCTAGCCTATGGCTACACCTTC. It yields the protein CASSLVGSLAYGYTF.